This T cell receptor beta chain was identified in a study of CD8+CD57+ T cells in acquired aplastic anemia. TCR beta VDJ combinations and CDR3 sequences were profiled from genomic DNA. TCRdb reprocessed the reads with MiXCR, giving one entry per CDR3 protein. This sample has under 250,000 distinct CDR3 sequences, with approximately 35% found just once. The V end was cut by 6 bases, the J end by 8 bases, with 11 bases between. The germline V gene has CDR1 SNHLY and CDR2 FYNNEI. This CDR3 has 13 residues. The TCR comes from a human donor in good health, serving as a control. The V call is TRBV2, the J call TRBJ1-6; D gene ambiguous. The sequenced material came from sorted CD4+, CD8+, or CD8+CD57+ T cells (not recorded which) from PBMCs. The CDR3 protein is CASSRGRDSPLHF. CDR3 nucleotides: TGTGCCAGCAGCCGGGGTCGCGATTCACCCCTCCACTTT.